A selection of T cell receptor beta chains follows, all from one sample in a study of spatial heterogeneity in lung cancer. TCRdb recomputed calls from the 5' RACE reads with MiXCR, one row per CDR3 protein. The table includes 89,000 or so distinct CDR3 sequences, more than 15% detected once. The material was PBMCs, obtained at surgery. All receptors derive from a male donor with early-stage non-small cell lung cancer. The CDR3 runs from the conserved cysteine through the conserved F or W. The D gene is left open where the match is weak. Clone size is not always given. Where it is, it says once, few, many or a class for expanded clones.

abundance: .
j_gene: TRBJ2-1
v_gene: TRBV20-1
d_gene: .
CDR3aa: CSAAPGNEQFF
CDR3nt: TGCAGTGCTGCCCCGGGGAATGAGCAGTTCTTC

abundance: .
j_gene: TRBJ2-3
v_gene: TRBV6-6
d_gene: .
CDR3aa: CASSYPGMVTDTQYF
CDR3nt: TGTGCCAGCAGTTACCCGGGGATGGTAACAGATACGCAGTATTTT

abundance: many
j_gene: TRBJ1-2
v_gene: TRBV7-8
d_gene: .
CDR3aa: CASSSEIYERYTF
CDR3nt: TGTGCCAGCAGCTCGGAAATCTATGAACGCTACACCTTC

abundance: .
j_gene: TRBJ1-1
v_gene: TRBV28
d_gene: TRBD1
CDR3aa: CASHRDRARTEAFF
CDR3nt: TGTGCCAGCCACCGGGACAGGGCTCGGACTGAAGCTTTCTTT

abundance: few
j_gene: TRBJ2-1
v_gene: TRBV20-1
d_gene: .
CDR3aa: CSARRANEQFF
CDR3nt: TGCAGTGCTCGCAGGGCTAATGAGCAGTTCTTC

abundance: many
j_gene: TRBJ1-1
v_gene: TRBV4-3
d_gene: .
CDR3aa: CASSQDLQGDTEAFF
CDR3nt: TGCGCCAGCAGCCAAGATCTGCAAGGGGACACTGAAGCTTTCTTT

abundance: .
j_gene: TRBJ2-4
v_gene: TRBV7-2
d_gene: .
CDR3aa: CASSQRQANIQYF
CDR3nt: TGTGCCAGCAGCCAACGACAGGCAAACATTCAGTACTTC

abundance: few
j_gene: TRBJ1-1
v_gene: TRBV12-3/TRBV12-4
d_gene: .
CDR3aa: CASSLSGRGTEAFF
CDR3nt: TGTGCCAGCAGTTTATCCGGGCGTGGCACTGAAGCTTTCTTT

abundance: few
j_gene: TRBJ2-1
v_gene: TRBV28
d_gene: TRBD1
CDR3aa: CASSLFGTGGNEQFF
CDR3nt: TGTGCCAGCAGCCTCTTTGGGACAGGGGGCAATGAGCAGTTCTTC

abundance: few
j_gene: TRBJ1-1
v_gene: TRBV20-1
d_gene: TRBD1
CDR3aa: CSARPQGGNTEAFF
CDR3nt: TGCAGTGCTAGGCCGCAGGGGGGCAACACTGAAGCTTTCTTT

abundance: few
j_gene: TRBJ1-1
v_gene: TRBV2
d_gene: .
CDR3aa: CASSEEGGTEAFF
CDR3nt: TGTGCCAGCAGTGAGGAGGGAGGTACTGAAGCTTTCTTT

abundance: many
j_gene: TRBJ1-4
v_gene: TRBV27
d_gene: .
CDR3aa: CASRPTGRNEKLFF
CDR3nt: TGTGCCAGCAGGCCTACGGGCAGGAATGAAAAACTGTTTTTT

abundance: .
j_gene: TRBJ2-7
v_gene: TRBV20-1
d_gene: TRBD1
CDR3aa: CSALYGQGSYEQYF
CDR3nt: TGCAGTGCCCTTTACGGACAGGGTTCCTACGAGCAGTACTTC

abundance: .
j_gene: TRBJ2-4
v_gene: TRBV5-5
d_gene: .
CDR3aa: CPWVCGKNIQYF
CDR3nt: TGCCCATGGGTCTGTGGAAAAAACATTCAGTACTTC

abundance: .
j_gene: TRBJ2-6
v_gene: TRBV11-2
d_gene: .
CDR3aa: CASSLDVSSGANVLTF
CDR3nt: TGTGCCAGCAGCCTGGACGTTAGCTCTGGGGCCAACGTCCTGACTTTC

abundance: .
j_gene: TRBJ2-7
v_gene: TRBV11-2
d_gene: TRBD1
CDR3aa: CASSKRTGSYEQYF
CDR3nt: TGTGCCAGCAGCAAGAGGACAGGTTCCTACGAGCAGTACTTC

abundance: few
j_gene: TRBJ2-7
v_gene: TRBV24-1
d_gene: .
CDR3aa: CATSGWGAPDEQYF
CDR3nt: TGTGCCACCAGTGGGTGGGGGGCGCCGGACGAGCAGTACTTC

abundance: many
j_gene: TRBJ1-1
v_gene: TRBV27
d_gene: TRBD1
CDR3aa: CASSPPSTGLNTEAFF
CDR3nt: TGTGCCAGCAGTCCCCCCTCGACAGGGTTGAACACTGAAGCTTTCTTT

abundance: .
j_gene: TRBJ1-1
v_gene: TRBV6-2/TRBV6-3
d_gene: .
CDR3aa: CASSPRGTGYTEAFF
CDR3nt: TGTGCCAGCAGTCCTAGGGGTACCGGGTACACTGAAGCTTTCTTT

abundance: few
j_gene: TRBJ2-7
v_gene: TRBV28
d_gene: .
CDR3aa: CASSFGEDSAFGEQYF
CDR3nt: TGTGCCAGCAGTTTCGGGGAGGACAGCGCCTTCGGGGAGCAGTACTTC

abundance: few
j_gene: TRBJ2-3
v_gene: TRBV20-1
d_gene: TRBD1
CDR3aa: CSARAPGQGLNTQYF
CDR3nt: TGCAGTGCTAGGGCACCGGGACAGGGGTTGAATACGCAGTATTTT

abundance: .
j_gene: TRBJ2-7
v_gene: TRBV5-2
d_gene: .
CDR3aa: CASNHEQYF
CDR3nt: TGTGCCAGCAACCACGAGCAGTACTTC

abundance: few
j_gene: TRBJ1-2
v_gene: TRBV27
d_gene: .
CDR3aa: CASSFRHAGGYTF
CDR3nt: TGTGCCAGCAGTTTCAGACATGCTGGGGGCTACACCTTC

abundance: few
j_gene: TRBJ2-1
v_gene: TRBV11-1
d_gene: .
CDR3aa: CASSLGGKLPSSYNEQFF
CDR3nt: TGTGCCAGCAGCTTAGGAGGAAAACTACCGAGCTCCTACAATGAGCAGTTCTTC

abundance: .
j_gene: TRBJ1-6
v_gene: TRBV2
d_gene: TRBD1
CDR3aa: CASRRGQGDGNSPLHF
CDR3nt: TGTGCCAGCAGGCGGGGACAGGGCGATGGTAATTCACCCCTCCACTTT

abundance: few
j_gene: TRBJ2-5
v_gene: TRBV6-5
d_gene: .
CDR3aa: CASSETAFGPETQYF
CDR3nt: TGTGCCAGCAGCGAGACAGCGTTCGGACCGGAGACCCAGTACTTC

abundance: .
j_gene: TRBJ1-5
v_gene: TRBV28
d_gene: .
CDR3aa: CASSSPSSGGPQPQHF
CDR3nt: TGTGCCAGCAGTTCCCCTTCCTCAGGAGGGCCTCAGCCCCAGCATTTT

abundance: few
j_gene: TRBJ2-3
v_gene: TRBV30
d_gene: TRBD2
CDR3aa: CAWKGSGAPWQVDTQYF
CDR3nt: TGTGCCTGGAAGGGTAGCGGGGCCCCCTGGCAGGTAGATACGCAGTATTTT

abundance: many
j_gene: TRBJ1-1
v_gene: TRBV4-3
d_gene: .
CDR3aa: CASSQDRDTEAFF
CDR3nt: TGCGCCAGCAGCCAAGACAGGGACACTGAAGCTTTCTTT

abundance: .
j_gene: TRBJ2-1
v_gene: TRBV11-2
d_gene: .
CDR3aa: CASSQGGTVTEQFF
CDR3nt: TGTGCCAGCAGCCAGGGAGGGACAGTCACCGAGCAGTTCTTC

abundance: few
j_gene: TRBJ2-7
v_gene: TRBV6-5
d_gene: .
CDR3aa: CASSSRGSSYEQYF
CDR3nt: TGTGCCAGCAGTTCCAGGGGATCCTCCTACGAGCAGTACTTC

abundance: few
j_gene: TRBJ1-2
v_gene: TRBV7-2
d_gene: .
CDR3aa: CASSLAGGENYGYTF
CDR3nt: TGTGCCAGCAGCTTAGCTGGGGGCGAGAACTATGGCTACACCTTC

abundance: .
j_gene: TRBJ2-7
v_gene: TRBV11-2
d_gene: TRBD2
CDR3aa: CASLRQLAGGGEQYF
CDR3nt: TGTGCCAGCCTCCGGCAGCTAGCGGGAGGTGGGGAGCAGTACTTC

abundance: few
j_gene: TRBJ2-7
v_gene: TRBV28
d_gene: TRBD2
CDR3aa: CASSLGGWRLVRYEQYF
CDR3nt: TGTGCCAGCAGTTTGGGGGGGTGGCGCCTTGTTCGTTACGAGCAGTACTTC

abundance: few
j_gene: TRBJ2-1
v_gene: TRBV19
d_gene: TRBD2
CDR3aa: CASSAGLAGAGEQFF
CDR3nt: TGTGCCAGTAGTGCGGGACTAGCGGGGGCCGGCGAGCAGTTCTTC

abundance: many
j_gene: TRBJ2-1
v_gene: TRBV29-1
d_gene: TRBD2
CDR3aa: CSGATSGSPSNEQFF
CDR3nt: TGCAGCGGCGCGACTAGCGGGTCCCCGTCCAATGAGCAGTTCTTC

abundance: .
j_gene: TRBJ1-6
v_gene: TRBV12-3/TRBV12-4
d_gene: TRBD1
CDR3aa: CACSFGQGTSPLHF
CDR3nt: TGTGCCTGCAGTTTCGGACAGGGGACTTCACCCCTCCACTTT

abundance: .
j_gene: TRBJ2-4
v_gene: TRBV6-1
d_gene: .
CDR3aa: CASRGEGLAKNIQYF
CDR3nt: TGTGCCAGCAGGGGCGAGGGACTAGCCAAAAACATTCAGTACTTC

abundance: few
j_gene: TRBJ2-5
v_gene: TRBV5-5
d_gene: .
CDR3aa: CASSLRQAYETQYF
CDR3nt: TGTGCCAGCAGCTTAAGACAGGCTTATGAGACCCAGTACTTC

abundance: few
j_gene: TRBJ1-1
v_gene: TRBV7-2
d_gene: .
CDR3aa: CASSLGSWGSEWAEAFF
CDR3nt: TGTGCCAGCAGCTTAGGGTCTTGGGGGAGTGAGTGGGCTGAAGCTTTCTTT

abundance: .
j_gene: TRBJ2-1
v_gene: TRBV6-2/TRBV6-3
d_gene: .
CDR3aa: CASSYPGSFNEQFF
CDR3nt: TGTGCCAGCAGTTACCCCGGGTCCTTCAATGAGCAGTTCTTC

abundance: few
j_gene: TRBJ1-5
v_gene: TRBV7-3
d_gene: .
CDR3aa: CASNLPLRTLRTVSNQPQHF
CDR3nt: TGTGCCAGCAATCTACCTCTCAGGACACTTCGGACTGTAAGCAATCAGCCCCAGCATTTT

abundance: .
j_gene: TRBJ2-3
v_gene: TRBV5-1
d_gene: TRBD1
CDR3aa: CASSLELGTGGDTQYF
CDR3nt: TGCGCCAGCAGCTTGGAACTTGGGACAGGGGGCGATACGCAGTATTTT

abundance: .
j_gene: TRBJ2-3
v_gene: TRBV14
d_gene: .
CDR3aa: CASTSGPSTDTQYF
CDR3nt: TGTGCCAGCACCAGCGGGCCTAGCACAGATACGCAGTATTTT

abundance: .
j_gene: TRBJ1-1
v_gene: TRBV3-1
d_gene: .
CDR3aa: CASSPGMANTEAFF
CDR3nt: TGTGCCAGCAGCCCCGGGATGGCGAACACTGAAGCTTTCTTT

abundance: .
j_gene: TRBJ2-3
v_gene: TRBV27
d_gene: .
CDR3aa: CASSLSGSATDTQYF
CDR3nt: TGTGCCAGCAGTTTATCCGGGAGCGCCACAGATACGCAGTATTTT

abundance: many
j_gene: TRBJ2-7
v_gene: TRBV5-5
d_gene: TRBD1
CDR3aa: CASSFRTGQPYEQYF
CDR3nt: TGTGCCAGCAGCTTCCGGACAGGCCAACCCTACGAGCAGTACTTC

abundance: .
j_gene: TRBJ1-1
v_gene: TRBV20-1
d_gene: TRBD1
CDR3aa: CSAHTLEGAGDTEAFF
CDR3nt: TGCAGTGCTCACACCCTGGAGGGGGCTGGGGACACTGAAGCTTTCTTT

abundance: many
j_gene: TRBJ2-7
v_gene: TRBV2
d_gene: TRBD1
CDR3aa: CASRATGVYEQYF
CDR3nt: TGTGCCAGCAGAGCCACAGGGGTGTACGAGCAGTACTTC

abundance: few
j_gene: TRBJ1-1
v_gene: TRBV9
d_gene: .
CDR3aa: CASSVELSTEAFF
CDR3nt: TGTGCCAGCAGCGTAGAGCTGAGCACTGAAGCTTTCTTT

abundance: many
j_gene: TRBJ2-2
v_gene: TRBV6-2/TRBV6-3
d_gene: .
CDR3aa: CASSATGELFF
CDR3nt: TGTGCCAGCAGTGCGACCGGGGAGCTGTTTTTT

abundance: few
j_gene: TRBJ1-6
v_gene: TRBV20-1
d_gene: .
CDR3aa: CGSIIGGRTNSPLHF
CDR3nt: TGCGGAAGCATCATTGGGGGGCGCACGAATTCACCCCTCCACTTT

abundance: .
j_gene: TRBJ1-4
v_gene: TRBV5-1
d_gene: TRBD1
CDR3aa: CASSMRQGNEKLFF
CDR3nt: TGCGCCAGCAGCATGAGACAGGGGAATGAAAAACTGTTTTTT

abundance: .
j_gene: TRBJ1-2
v_gene: TRBV28
d_gene: .
CDR3aa: CASSGAGADNYGYTF
CDR3nt: TGTGCCAGCAGTGGGGCTGGGGCGGATAACTATGGCTACACCTTC

abundance: few
j_gene: TRBJ1-1
v_gene: TRBV6-6
d_gene: .
CDR3aa: CASSLPRVDTEAFF
CDR3nt: TGTGCCAGCAGTTTGCCCCGGGTGGACACTGAAGCTTTCTTT

abundance: .
j_gene: TRBJ1-5
v_gene: TRBV6-6
d_gene: TRBD1
CDR3aa: CASSLTGSEKSNQPQHF
CDR3nt: TGTGCCAGCAGCCTGACAGGGTCGGAGAAAAGCAATCAGCCCCAGCATTTT

abundance: .
j_gene: TRBJ1-1
v_gene: TRBV14
d_gene: TRBD1
CDR3aa: CASREQTGGEGTEAFF
CDR3nt: TGTGCCAGCAGGGAACAAACAGGGGGAGAGGGCACTGAAGCTTTCTTT